Shown below are 17 T cell receptor beta chains from a single sample sequenced in a study of blood T cell repertoires in COVID-19. Here immunoSEQ multiplex PCR was the method, and the copy in TCRdb shows in-frame clones only, minus some. This table holds fewer than 200,000 clones, approximately 90% found once. The sample was PBMCs or T cells enriched from blood (not recorded which). These receptors all come from a woman in her forties in a cohort exposed to, infected with or recovered from COVID-19 (not recorded which).

This sequence joins TRBV3-1 (or the pseudogene TRBV3-2) and TRBJ2-5, with D maybe TRBD2 (5 bases). The CDR3 consists of 16 residues. V lost 0 bases and J lost 3, with 14 bases in between. Germline CDR1 is LGHDT and CDR2 is YNNKEL (reference sequence). CDR3 sequence: CASSQDPAQRKETQYF. The DNA of the CDR3 is TGTGCCAGCAGCCAAGATCCAGCCCAGCGGAAAGAGACCCAGTACTTC.

The chain carries TRBV10-3 and TRBJ2-2; D possibly corresponds to TRBD1 (5 bases). The CDR3 covers 15 residues. Trimming pared 4 bases from V and 4 bases from J, leaving 13 bases between. Per germline, CDR1 ENHRY and CDR2 SYGVKD. The CDR3, as DNA: TGTGCCATCAGTGCCCCAGGGAATCTCACCGGGGAGCTGTTTTTT. Translating gives CAISAPGNLTGELFF.

This clone was counted a single time. The J gene is TRBJ2-1, the V gene TRBV5-4; D unresolved. This CDR3 comprises 13 residues. V dropped 0 bases and J dropped 5 bases, with 6 bases sitting between them. Germline-derived CDR1 and CDR2 are SGHNT and YYREEE (reference sequence). The CDR3 region has the DNA TGTGCCAGCAGCTTGGCCCCAGACAATGAGCAGTTCTTC. Encoded protein: CASSLAPDNEQFF.

J is TRBJ2-5 and V is TRBV7-6; TRBD2 agrees at 8 bases. Germline CDR1 and CDR2: SGHVS and FNYEAQ. The CDR3 sequence is 17 residues long. The V and J ends lost 6 bases and 5 bases, in that order; junction bases with no gene match: 17. The CDR3 bases are TGTGCCAGCAGTCTAGGGAGATGGCGGGAGGTGAGGGAGACCCAGTACTTC. It encodes CASSLGRWREVRETQYF.

The chain employs TRBV10-1 and TRBJ2-7; the D gene is possibly TRBD1 (5 bases). This CDR3 spans 16 amino acids. Deletions cut 3 bases from V and 2 bases from J, with 17 bases between. The germline V gene encodes CDR1 WNHNN and CDR2 SYGVQD (reference sequence). CDR3 sequence reads: CASSEFRQPPAYEQYF. The DNA of the CDR3 is TGCGCCAGCAGTGAATTCAGACAGCCACCCGCCTACGAGCAGTACTTC.

The rearrangement links TRBV7-9 to TRBJ2-7; 9 bases match TRBD2. V shed 4 bases, J shed 0 bases, and the junction held 7 bases outside the gene matches. This CDR3 has 16 amino acids. Looked up from germline, CDR1 is SEHNR and CDR2 is FQNEAQ (reference sequence). The CDR3 is CASSSWTSESSYEQYF. The CDR3 nucleotides read TGTGCCAGCAGCTCATGGACTAGCGAGAGCTCCTACGAGCAGTACTTC.

The chain joins TRBV28 to TRBJ2-7, with TRBD1 identical over 10 bases. CDR1 is MDHEN, CDR2 SYDVKM, per germline. Unmatched junction bases numbered 4, after V lost 6 bases and J lost 2 bases. The CDR3 extends over 14 amino acids. CDR3 sequence: CASSAGQGPYEQYF. The DNA for the CDR3 is TGTGCCAGCAGCGCGGGACAGGGGCCCTACGAGCAGTACTTC.

The chain combines TRBV18 with TRBJ2-2, with a tentative D call TRBD2 (5 bases). The CDR3 sequence is 14 residues long. Germline loops: CDR1 KGHSH, CDR2 LQKENI. V gave up 3 bases and J gave up 1 base, with 6 bases separating them. The CDR3 protein is CASSPGGNTGELFF. CDR3 sequence (DNA): TGTGCCAGCTCACCTGGAGGGAACACCGGGGAGCTGTTTTTT.

V gene TRBV7-2 combines with J gene TRBJ2-7, with D perhaps matching TRBD1 (6 bases). V was clipped by 5 bases and J by 4 bases, with 18 bases between them. Germline loops: CDR1 SGHTA, CDR2 FQGNSA. This CDR3 is built from 15 residues. The CDR3 DNA reads TGTGCCAGCAGCCCCTCCAGGGACACCTCGTACGAGCAGTACTTC. Its protein is CASSPSRDTSYEQYF.

The rearrangement links TRBV4-3 to TRBJ2-2, with D unclear. V lost 1 base and J lost 0, with 3 bases in between. The CDR3 contains 14 residues. Looked up from germline, CDR1 is LGHNA and CDR2 is YSLEER. The CDR3 coding sequence is TGCGCCAGCAGCCAAGGAGCGAACACCGGGGAGCTGTTTTTT. This encodes CASSQGANTGELFF.

V is TRBV7-2 and J is TRBJ2-3, with a weak D call TRBD2 (6 bases). The germline gives CDR1 SGHTA, CDR2 FQGNSA. The CDR3 covers 16 residues. V dropped 2 bases and J dropped 3 bases, with 15 bases sitting between them. CDR3 DNA sequence: TGTGCCAGCAGCTTAAGTTGGGGGAGGAAGACAGATACGCAGTATTTT. This sequence encodes CASSLSWGRKTDTQYF.

The V call is TRBV19, the J call TRBJ1-2; TRBD1 is a possible D gene (6 bases). Trimming removed 2 bases at V and 3 bases at J, with 7 bases between. The germline V gene encodes CDR1 LNHDA and CDR2 SQIVND (reference sequence). This CDR3 region has 13 residues. The DNA of the CDR3 is TGTGCCAGTAGTATACAGGGGTACTATGGCTACACCTTC. It codes for CASSIQGYYGYTF.

The chain carries TRBV4-2 and TRBJ2-1; tentatively, D is TRBD1 (5 bases). The CDR3 has 18 residues. Deletions cut 0 bases from V and 2 bases from J, with 17 bases between. Germline V lookup: CDR1 LGHNA, CDR2 YNFKEQ. CDR3 DNA sequence: TGTGCCAGCAGCCAAGAGGCCAGGGCCAACCCAACCTACAATGAGCAGTTCTTC. Its protein product is CASSQEARANPTYNEQFF.

The V call is TRBV9, the J call TRBJ2-7; 12 nucleotides match TRBD2. In germline, CDR1 is SGDLS, CDR2 YYNGEE. V lost 4 bases to trimming and J lost 5 bases; unmatched junction nucleotides: 7. This CDR3 spans 15 amino acids. The CDR3 region is CASSPRLAGGDEQYF. CDR3 coding DNA: TGTGCCAGCAGCCCCCGCCTAGCGGGAGGGGACGAGCAGTACTTC.

V usage is TRBV2 and J usage is TRBJ2-3; 11 bases are shared with TRBD2. The germline CDR1 and CDR2 sequences are SNHLY and FYNNEI. The V gene end was trimmed by 4 bases and the J gene end by 2 bases; junction bases not matched to a gene: 8. The CDR3 has 17 amino acids. CDR3 sequence (DNA): TGTGCCAGCAGTGGACTAGCGGGGACTTTCAACACAGATACGCAGTATTTT. Protein product: CASSGLAGTFNTDTQYF.

The chain is built from TRBV5-6 and TRBJ1-1; no reliable D call. The ends were cut back, 4 bases at V and 1 base at J, with 14 bases in the middle. CDR1 is SGHDT, CDR2 YYEEEE, per germline. The CDR3 is 15 residues long. The CDR3 DNA is TGTGCCAGCAGCCCCGTCGGGAGGGCGAACACTGAAGCTTTCTTT. This codes for CASSPVGRANTEAFF.

This clone was detected a few times. V usage is TRBV14 and J usage is TRBJ1-2; the match to TRBD1 covers 8 bases. CDR1 is SGHDN and CDR2 is FVKESK in the germline V gene. The V gene end was trimmed by 2 bases and the J gene end by 2 bases; junction bases not matched to a gene: 7. The CDR3 is made up of 16 amino acids. CDR3 in amino acids: CASSQTGRGPNYGYTF. The CDR3 nucleotides are TGTGCCAGCAGCCAAACGGGCAGGGGGCCAAACTATGGCTACACCTTC.